A single sample is the source of the 8 T cell receptor beta chains below, sequenced in a study of technical replicates of blood from several donors. Using immunoSEQ multiplex PCR, the repertoire was profiled, and TCRdb retains in-frame clones only, with some absent. This table holds approximately 93,000 clones, 94% found once. The sample taken for sequencing was T cells isolated from PBMCs. The receptors derive from a human donor in good health.

The chain employs TRBV5-1 and TRBJ2-1; 8 bases map to TRBD2. V shed 2 bases, J shed 4 bases, and the junction held 8 bases outside the gene matches. The CDR3 length is 16 residues. Germline values: CDR1 SGHRS, CDR2 YFSETQ. The CDR3 DNA reads as TGCGCCAGCAGCTTAAGTACGGGAGGGTTGTACAATGAGCAGTTCTTC. Its protein is CASSLSTGGLYNEQFF.

This clone was detected once. The rearrangement links TRBV9 to TRBJ1-5; D is ambiguous. Trimming removed 0 bases at V and 3 bases at J, with 7 bases between. CDR1 SGDLS and CDR2 YYNGEE come from the germline V gene. This CDR3 is 14 amino acids long. The CDR3 DNA reads as TGTGCCAGCAGCGTAGCTGGCTTCAATCAGCCCCAGCATTTT. It encodes CASSVAGFNQPQHF.

The chain uses TRBV28 and TRBJ2-5; 8 bases are shared with TRBD2. Losses at the gene ends were 4 bases for V and 4 bases for J; bases not matched to a gene: 5. The CDR3 is 14 amino acids. From germline, CDR1 is MDHEN and CDR2 SYDVKM. CDR3 DNA sequence: TGTGCCAGCAGTTGGGGGACTAGTATAGAGACCCAGTACTTC. The encoded protein is CASSWGTSIETQYF.

This chain connects TRBV5-4 to TRBJ2-7; D is possibly TRBD2 (5 bases). The V gene lost 0 bases and the J gene lost 4 bases, with 11 bases spanning the gap. Germline V CDR1 and CDR2: SGHNT, YYREEE (reference sequence). The CDR3 runs to 14 residues. The CDR3 DNA follows: TGTGCCAGCAGCTTGGGAGGGAGTAATTACGAGCAGTACTTC. It translates to CASSLGGSNYEQYF.

On this clone: At one of its ends the junction is not consistent with the germline gene, which may arise from a read error. V is TRBV9 and J is TRBJ1-2; tentative D call: TRBD1 (6 bases). The CDR3 spans 13 residues. Per germline, CDR1 SGDLS and CDR2 YYNGEE. This CDR3 reads CASSPGAGAGGAF. The CDR3 coding sequence is TGTGCCAGCAGCCCGGGGGCGGGAGCGGGCGGCGCCTTC. The whole variable domain, filled in from reference TRBV9 and TRBJ1-2, reads DSGVTQTPKHLITATGQRVTLRCSPRSGDLSVYWYQQSLDQGLQFLIQYYNGEERAKGNILERFSAQQFPDLHSELNLSSLELGDSALYFCASSPGAGAGGAFGSGTRLTVV.

The V and J genes are TRBV19 and TRBJ1-3; no clear D. The CDR3 loop spans 15 amino acids. From germline, CDR1 is LNHDA and CDR2 SQIVND (reference sequence). The germline V and J ends were trimmed by 3 bases and 0 bases, with 9 bases remaining between them. CDR3 DNA sequence: TGTGCCAGTAGTATCCTTGGAGGCTCTGGAAACACCATATATTTT. Protein sequence: CASSILGGSGNTIYF.

This chain connects TRBV19 to TRBJ2-7; 15 bases fit TRBD2. The CDR3 has 15 amino acids. With V trimmed by 10 bases and J by 2 bases, 6 bases remained unmatched. Germline CDR1 LNHDA, CDR2 SQIVND (reference sequence). The CDR3 loop is CATKGLAGGTYEQYF. In DNA form, the CDR3 reads TGTGCCACCAAGGGACTAGCGGGAGGAACCTACGAGCAGTACTTC. Drawing the rest from reference TRBV19 and TRBJ2-7, the complete variable domain is DGGITQSPKYLFRKEGQNVTLSCEQNLNHDAMYWYRQDPGQGLRLIYYSQIVNDFQKGDIAEGYSVSREKKESFPLTVTSAQKNPTAFYLCATKGLAGGTYEQYFGPGTRLTVT.

As concerns this clone: One junction end does not reproduce the germline sequence, and a read error may be involved. The gene calls are TRBV4-1 and TRBJ1-2; 7 nucleotides agree with TRBD1. There are 18 residues in the CDR3. Germline CDR1 MGHRA, CDR2 YSYEKL. CDR3 DNA: TGCGCCAGCAGTCAAGGGGGTGTAGGGGGCCTCGGAAACTATGGCTACACCTTC. Translated: CASSQGGVGGLGNYGYTF.